The clone carrying this T cell receptor beta chain has at least ten counts. This record comes from a study of read filtering for tumor transcriptome and immune sequencing. In the study overall: Transcriptome libraries were built from DNase-treated RNA.

Germline CDR1 and CDR2: KGHSH and LQKENI. The V and J ends lost 0 bases and 3 bases respectively, with 6 bases between them. This CDR3 contains 13 residues. This library used around 400 ng RNA and molecular barcoded adaptors spanning alpha/delta and beta/gamma chains. MiXCR, applied by TCRdb to the reads, yields one record per CDR3 protein. The table lists about 63,000 distinct CDR3 sequences, about 15% of them singletons, with about 42% in the top ten. This receptor was obtained from a donor aged 40 or over with multiple myeloma. The material sequenced was a population of CD138-negative cells sorted from bone marrow. The rearrangement uses TRBV18 and TRBJ2-7; D might be TRBD1 (6 bases). CDR3 residues: CASSPPTGYEQYF. The CDR3 nucleotides read TGTGCCAGCTCACCACCGACAGGCTACGAGCAGTACTTC. Using reference TRBV18 and TRBJ2-7 for the parts outside the CDR3, the full variable domain is NAGVMQNPRHLVRRRGQEARLRCSPMKGHSHVYWYRQLPEEGLKFMVYLQKENIIDESGMPKERFSAEFPKEGPSILRIQQVVRGDSAAYFCASSPPTGYEQYFGPGTRLTVT.